This TCR beta chain was sequenced during a study of regulatory T cells in long-lasting Graves disease. Turning to the study itself: The study counted Graves' disease as persistent given over 5 years of antithyroid drugs and positive TSH receptor antibodies.

Investigators prepared the TCR beta libraries by applying iRepertoire HTBI primers and Arm-PCR of CDR3 regions. TCRdb reprocessed the multiplex PCR reads via MiXCR and lists one record per CDR3 protein. This sample has about 420,000 distinct CDR3 sequences, with about a quarter found just once. Germline CDR1 and CDR2: MNHEY and SVGEGT. The CDR3 extends over 16 amino acids. Trimming removed 0 bases from V and 5 bases from J, with 16 bases in between. Indicated time point: persistent/refractory GD, antithyroid drugs over 5 years with positive TRAb. RNA extracted from PBMCs served as the sequencing template. The patients were enrolled through endocrinology in Xi'an, China. As collected, the peripheral blood samples measured around 9 milliliters each and went into EDTA tubes. This clonotype showed up many times.

The sequence was obtained from a female donor with Graves disease. The sample in question was peripheral blood mononuclear cells (PBMCs), obtained when the disease was refractory, from a patient treated with antithyroid drugs. The rearrangement joins TRBV6-2 or TRBV6-3 to TRBJ1-1; weak D call: TRBD1 (5 bases). CDR3 sequence: CASSYSSAGDRTEAFF. The CDR3 DNA reads TGTGCCAGCAGTTACTCGTCTGCGGGGGATCGTACTGAAGCTTTCTTT.